The clone carrying this T cell receptor beta chain was seen ten or more times. The CDR3 runs to 14 residues. V was trimmed by 4 bases and J by 5 bases, leaving 15 bases between them. Germline assignment: CDR1 LNHDA and CDR2 SQIVND (reference sequence). The source of the sample is a study of breast tumors, draining lymph nodes, adjacent tissues. From the multiplex PCR reads, TCRdb called clonotypes with MiXCR, one entry per CDR3 protein. The repertoire holds approximately 120,000 distinct CDR3 sequences, with 20% to 25% as singletons. Breast cancer patients provided tissue from their axillary draining lymph nodes.

Material for sequencing was axillary lymph node tissue. This receptor was obtained from a female donor with breast cancer. Some clones in this sample may be carry-over from other donors' samples. The chain uses TRBV19 and TRBJ2-7; D is undetermined. CDR3 DNA: TGTGCCAGTAGTACGAGTCACCGTTGGGACGAGCAGTACTTC. It is translated as CASSTSHRWDEQYF.